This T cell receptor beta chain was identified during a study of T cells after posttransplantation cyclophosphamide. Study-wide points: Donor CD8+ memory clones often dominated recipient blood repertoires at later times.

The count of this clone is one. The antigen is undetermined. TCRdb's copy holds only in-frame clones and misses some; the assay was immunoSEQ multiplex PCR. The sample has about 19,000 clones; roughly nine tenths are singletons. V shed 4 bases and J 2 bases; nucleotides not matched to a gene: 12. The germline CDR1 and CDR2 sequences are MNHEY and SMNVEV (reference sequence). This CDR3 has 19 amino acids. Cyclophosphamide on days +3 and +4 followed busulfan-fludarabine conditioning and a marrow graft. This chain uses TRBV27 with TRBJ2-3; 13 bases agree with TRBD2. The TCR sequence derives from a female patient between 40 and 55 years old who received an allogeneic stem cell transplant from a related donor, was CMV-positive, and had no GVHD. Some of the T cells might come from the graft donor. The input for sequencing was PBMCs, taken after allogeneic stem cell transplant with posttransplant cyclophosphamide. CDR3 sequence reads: CASSWGLAGRYKHTDTQYF. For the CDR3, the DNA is TGTGCCAGCAGTTGGGGACTAGCGGGAAGATATAAACACACAGATACGCAGTATTTT.